The 4 T cell receptor beta chains in this list originate from one sample, sequenced in a study of graft-versus-host responses after intestinal transplantation. Assay: immunoSEQ multiplex PCR; the TCRdb copy retains only in-frame clones and omits some. The repertoire consists of 80,000 or so clones, with over 80% occurring once and the leading ten covering 0.69%. The material sequenced was PBMCs, taken 98 days after intestinal transplantation. The receptors originated from a human patient who received an intestinal transplant, so some T cells may come from the graft donor.

The CDR3 loop is CASTWTGGLETQYF. In DNA, the CDR3 is TGTGCCAGCACCTGGACAGGGGGATTAGAGACCCAGTACTTC. The rearrangement joins TRBV2 to TRBJ2-5, with 10 bases aligning to TRBD1. The germline CDR1 and CDR2 sequences are SNHLY and FYNNEI. The CDR3 covers 14 residues. V trimming: 7 bases; J trimming: 4 bases; junction bases outside the gene matches: 6.

This chain joins TRBV29-1 and TRBJ1-5; no clear D gene. V was pared by 5 bases and J by 6 bases, with 14 bases between. This CDR3 spans 13 amino acids. Germline V lookup: CDR1 SQVTM, CDR2 ANQGSEA. The CDR3 protein is CSVSLDIGQPQHF. The CDR3 DNA reads as TGCAGCGTTTCATTGGATATCGGTCAGCCCCAGCATTTT.

V usage is TRBV5-4 and J usage is TRBJ2-3; the match to TRBD2 covers 10 bases. CDR1 and CDR2 from the germline V gene are SGHNT and YYREEE (reference sequence). This CDR3 has 16 amino acids. The V and J ends lost 1 base and 3 bases, in that order; junction bases with no gene match: 5. The CDR3 DNA sequence: TGTGCCAGCAGCTTGTACCTAGCGGGAGTTACAGATACGCAGTATTTT. As protein: CASSLYLAGVTDTQYF.

V and J are TRBV2 and TRBJ2-5, with TRBD2 matching 7 bases. CDR1 SNHLY and CDR2 FYNNEI come from the germline V gene. The CDR3 has 13 amino acids. V shed 2 bases, J shed 5 bases, and the junction held 2 bases outside the gene matches. The CDR3 nucleotides are TGTGCCAGCAGTGAATTGGGGGGGGAGACCCAGTACTTC. Its protein product is CASSELGGETQYF.